This record concerns one T cell receptor beta chain sequence. Its specificity is not known. The source of the sample is a study of T cells in Graves' hyperthyroidism and ophthalmopathy. Study details: Peripheral blood sampling occurred at initial diagnosis, before any treatment.

With a duration under 2 months, the hyperthyroidism was newly diagnosed in patients aged 18 to 65. The CDR3 runs to 17 residues. Germline-derived CDR1 and CDR2 are MGHRA and YSYEKL. Trimming took 2 bases from V and 3 from J; bases not matched to a gene: 10. Amplification of TCR beta CDR3 regions was performed using RNA transcripts as template. First-round RT-PCR of the TCR CDR3 relied on the HTBI primer set. Each CDR3 protein is one row after TCRdb ran MiXCR on the multiplex PCR reads. The sample has roughly 380,000 distinct CDR3 sequences, less than 15% seen once. Broader study findings: Peripheral blood also featured most of the thyroid clonotypes expanded above 0.001. Stable hyperthyroidism and ophthalmopathy were separated using 13 V-J signatures.

The chain recombines TRBV4-1 with TRBJ2-7, with 10 nucleotides matching TRBD1. The source of this sequence is a man aged 25-40 years with Graves' hyperthyroidism that later progressed to Graves' ophthalmopathy. The sample consisted of blood. The CDR3 reads CASSQPPGTGAFYEQYF. The CDR3, as DNA: TGCGCCAGCAGCCAACCCCCCGGGACAGGGGCTTTCTACGAGCAGTACTTC.